The next 15 T cell receptor beta chains were all read from a single sample in a study of T cells in localized non-small cell lung cancer. TCRdb's copy holds only in-frame clones and misses some; the assay was immunoSEQ multiplex PCR. The data show 1,500 to 2,000 clones, with around two fifths seen just once and approximately 10% held by the top ten. The source material was lung tumor tissue, sampled before any cancer treatment. The origin of the receptors is a woman aged 35 to 69 with stage I lung adenocarcinoma.

This chain links TRBV25-1 with TRBJ2-3; 8 nucleotides agree with TRBD2. The CDR3 loop spans 15 amino acids. Trimming removed 3 bases from V and 2 bases from J; junction bases left unmatched: 4. Germline assignment: CDR1 MGHDK and CDR2 SYGVNS. Written as DNA, the CDR3 is TGTGCCAGCAGTGATGGTAGCGGGGACACAGATACGCAGTATTTT. Encoded protein: CASSDGSGDTDTQYF.

Only a few counts were recorded for this clone. V usage is TRBV6-8 and J usage is TRBJ1-2; 9 nucleotides agree with TRBD1. The germline CDR1 and CDR2 sequences are MNHGY and SAAAGT. This CDR3 region has 13 residues. With 5 bases clipped from V and 8 bases from J, the junction kept 6 bases outside the gene matches. The CDR3 loop is CASSTQGAMGYTF. CDR3 nucleotide sequence: TGTGCCAGCAGTACACAGGGGGCGATGGGCTACACCTTC.

This clone came up once. V and J are TRBV23-1 and TRBJ2-2; D is undetermined. TRBV23-1 has ORF status, its function being uncertain. The V end lost 4 bases, the J end lost 4 bases, and 16 bases lay between the germline ends. The CDR3 contains 16 residues. Written as DNA, the CDR3 is TGCGCCAGCAGTCTGGAGTGTAGGATTGCCACCGGGGAGCTGTTTTTT. Protein sequence: CASSLECRIATGELFF.

This sequence joins TRBV18 and TRBJ1-5; 9 nucleotides align to TRBD1. The CDR3 is made up of 15 amino acids. CDR1 is KGHSH, CDR2 LQKENI, per germline. J was trimmed by 5 bases and V by 5 bases; bases with no gene match: 7. CDR3 in DNA: TGTGCCAGCTCATCCGGACAGGGGCCCTATCAGCCCCAGCATTTT. It encodes CASSSGQGPYQPQHF.

The chain couples TRBV30 to TRBJ1-1, with D perhaps matching TRBD1 (5 bases). Germline loops: CDR1 GTSNPN, CDR2 SVGIG (reference sequence). This CDR3 is built from 13 residues. V was pared by 0 bases and J by 5 bases, with 10 bases between. The CDR3 reads CAWSVPGMTEAFF. CDR3 DNA: TGTGCCTGGAGTGTTCCAGGGATGACTGAAGCTTTCTTT.

The J gene is TRBJ1-1, the V gene TRBV10-1, with 7 bases that match TRBD1. The CDR3 runs 14 residues. CDR1 is WNHNN and CDR2 is SYGVQD in the germline V gene (reference sequence). V was clipped by 5 bases and J by 1 base; unmatched bases: 4. CDR3 DNA sequence: TGCGCCAGCAGTCCGGGACAGAAGAACACTGAAGCTTTCTTT. Translation gives CASSPGQKNTEAFF.

This rearrangement joins TRBV25-1 to TRBJ1-1; D is ambiguous. The germline CDR1 and CDR2 sequences are MGHDK and SYGVNS. V was pared by 1 base and J by 3 bases, with 15 bases between. This CDR3 spans 16 amino acids. CDR3 loop: CASSEWTGGPDTEAFF. CDR3 nucleotide sequence: TGTGCCAGCAGTGAATGGACGGGAGGGCCGGACACTGAAGCTTTCTTT.

The V and J genes are TRBV19 and TRBJ1-1; TRBD1 agrees at 7 bases. Per the germline V gene, CDR1 is LNHDA and CDR2 is SQIVND (reference sequence). The CDR3 is made up of 15 amino acids. The V segment lost 5 bases and the J segment 0 bases; nucleotides outside the gene matches: 6. In DNA form, the CDR3 reads TGTGCCAGTAGTCGGACAGGCGAAATGAACACTGAAGCTTTCTTT. Protein sequence: CASSRTGEMNTEAFF. Using reference TRBV19 and TRBJ1-1 for the parts outside the CDR3, the full variable domain is DGGITQSPKYLFRKEGQNVTLSCEQNLNHDAMYWYRQDPGQGLRLIYYSQIVNDFQKGDIAEGYSVSREKKESFPLTVTSAQKNPTAFYLCASSRTGEMNTEAFFGQGTRLTVV.

The chain has TRBV9 and TRBJ2-7; D unresolved. The CDR3 length is 14 residues. CDR1 and CDR2 (germline): SGDLS, YYNGEE. Trimming removed 5 bases at V and 0 bases at J, with 12 bases between. The CDR3 sequence is CASSEITVSYEQYF. CDR3 in DNA: TGTGCCAGCAGTGAAATTACGGTCTCCTACGAGCAGTACTTC.

This clone occurred a few times. V gene TRBV1 combines with J gene TRBJ2-5; TRBD1 is the table's D call and was not checked against the DNA. TRBV1 is classified as a pseudogene. The CDR3 sequence is 15 residues long. Here the CDR3 DNA reads TGCGTTAGCAGCCAGACGGTCCGGGACAGGGAGACCCAGTACTTC. Translation: CVSSQTVRDRETQYF.

The chain joins TRBV19 to TRBJ2-1, with D possibly matching TRBD2 (6 bases). Trimming left V 5 bases short and J 10 bases short, with 9 bases between. The germline gives CDR1 LNHDA, CDR2 SQIVND (reference sequence). CDR3 size: 11 residues. The CDR3 bases are TGTGCCAGTAGTCAAGGACTAGAGCAGTTCTTC. Translation gives CASSQGLEQFF.

A few counts support this clone. The rearrangement links TRBV6-8 to TRBJ1-2; 11 bases align to TRBD1. Germline V CDR1 and CDR2: MNHGY, SAAAGT. CDR3 length equals 13 residues. V lost 10 bases and J lost 6; bases outside the gene matches: 7. The DNA for the CDR3 is TGTGCCATCGGATGGGGACAGGGGGATGGCTACACCTTC. Encoded protein: CAIGWGQGDGYTF.

This clone showed up just a few times. The chain employs TRBV4-1 and TRBJ1-1; TRBD1 aligns across 7 bases. J was trimmed by 6 bases and V by 0 bases; bases with no gene match: 7. In germline, CDR1 is MGHRA, CDR2 YSYEKL. The CDR3 has 15 residues. The CDR3 loop is CASSQELAQGAEAFF. The CDR3 DNA sequence: TGCGCCAGCAGCCAAGAACTGGCGCAGGGGGCTGAAGCTTTCTTT.

This clone is medium-sized (0.01 to 0.1%) within its sample. The V gene is TRBV11-3, the J gene TRBJ2-2; no firm D call. Germline CDR1 and CDR2: SGHNT and YENEEA. The CDR3 covers 14 residues. V lost 5 bases and J lost 4, with 11 bases in between. The CDR3 sequence: CASSPGVSTGELFF. CDR3 DNA: TGTGCCAGCAGCCCCGGAGTGAGCACCGGGGAGCTGTTTTTT. The full variable domain, rest sourced from reference TRBV11-3 and TRBJ2-2, is EAGVVQSPRYKIIEKKQPVAFWCNPISGHNTLYWYLQNLGQGPELLIRYENEEAVDDSQLPKDRFSAERLKGVDSTLKIQPAELGDSAVYLCASSPGVSTGELFFGEGSRLTVL.

Relative to its sample, this clone is medium-sized. Here the CDR3 reads CASGPGTTNEKLFF. DNA for the CDR3: TGTGCCAGCGGACCAGGGACAACTAATGAAAAACTGTTTTTT. The chain is built from TRBV11-3 and TRBJ1-4; D is possibly TRBD1 (5 bases). The CDR3 is 14 residues long. V shed 8 bases and J shed 0 bases, with 10 bases lying between them. Germline V gene sequence: CDR1 SGHNT, CDR2 YENEEA.